Listed here is a single T cell receptor beta chain. Its matching antigen is unknown. The sample originates from a study of cytotoxic CD8 clonotypes in ibrutinib-treated CLL. The CDR3 extends over 13 amino acids. V was clipped by 4 bases and J by 1 base, with 7 bases between them. In germline, CDR1 is SNHLY, CDR2 FYNNEI. Overall study results and limits: The study found baseline clonality above age-matched healthy donors, tracking circulating CD8+ T-cell counts.

Using immunoSEQ multiplex PCR, the repertoire was profiled, and TCRdb retains in-frame clones only, with some absent. The top ten clones hold around 30% of a sample with some 47,000 clones, around 60% of them seen once. The rearrangement uses TRBV2 and TRBJ2-5, with a possible D match to TRBD2 (6 bases). The sequence was collected from a human donor with chronic lymphocytic leukemia. The sequencing used PBMCs, collected after 24 months of ibrutinib treatment. Written as DNA, the CDR3 is TGTGCCAGCAGTGCACTAGCCCAAGAGACCCAGTACTTC. Encoded protein: CASSALAQETQYF.